This section outlines one TCR beta chain sequence together with its context. Antigen specificity is unknown. Blood was sampled at baseline, cycle 4 day 1, and cycle 7 day 1. The method was immunoSEQ multiplex PCR; TCRdb's version includes in-frame clones alone and lacks a portion of them. The data show about 53,000 clones, more than 75% seen once. The data stem from a study of OX40 agonist ivuxolimab in advanced cancers. Whole-study context: Ivuxolimab doses were 0.01, 0.1, 0.3, 1.5, 3 or 10 mg/kg every 2 weeks. Antecedent anti-PD-1, anti-PD-L1 or anti-CTLA-4 therapy was permissible, with roughly 40% having received some. Regarding the study as a whole: More expanded clones were found, on average, in CD8+ than in CD4+ T cells.

Unmatched junction bases numbered 4, after V lost 10 bases and J lost 1 base. The CDR3 runs 13 residues. Germline assignment: CDR1 ENHRY and CDR2 SYGVKD. The chain carries TRBV10-3 and TRBJ1-2, with 9 positions matching TRBD1. The sequence was obtained from an adult with an advanced solid tumor such as melanoma, head and neck, liver or kidney cancer. Sequencing used CD4+ or CD8+ T cells sorted from blood, obtained in a trial of the OX40 agonist ivuxolimab. In DNA, the CDR3 is TGTGCCACCCAGACAGGGGGTAACTATGGCTACACCTTC. Amino acid sequence: CATQTGGNYGYTF.